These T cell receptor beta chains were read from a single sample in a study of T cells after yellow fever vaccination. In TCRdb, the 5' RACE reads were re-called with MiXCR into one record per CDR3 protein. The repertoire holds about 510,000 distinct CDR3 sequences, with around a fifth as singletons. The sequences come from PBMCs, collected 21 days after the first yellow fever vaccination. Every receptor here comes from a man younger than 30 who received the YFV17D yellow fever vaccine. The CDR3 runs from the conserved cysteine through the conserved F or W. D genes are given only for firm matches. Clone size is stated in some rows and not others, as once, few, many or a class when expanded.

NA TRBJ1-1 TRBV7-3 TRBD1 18 CASSLGTGGPLKNTEAFF TGTGCCAGCAGCTTAGGGACAGGTGGTCCCCTTAAGAACACTGAAGCTTTCTTT
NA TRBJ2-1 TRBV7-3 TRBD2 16 CASSLAPGGEYNEQFF TGTGCCAGCAGCTTAGCCCCGGGGGGGGAATACAATGAGCAGTTCTTC
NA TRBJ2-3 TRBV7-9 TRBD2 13 CASSFASGDTQYF TGTGCCAGCAGCTTCGCTAGCGGTGATACGCAGTATTTT
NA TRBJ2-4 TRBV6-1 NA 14 CASSPTGSQNIQYF TGTGCCAGCAGTCCAACAGGGAGCCAAAACATTCAGTACTTC
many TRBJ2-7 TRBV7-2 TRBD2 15 CASSLDGTSSYEQYF TGTGCCAGCAGCTTAGACGGGACTAGCTCCTACGAGCAGTACTTC
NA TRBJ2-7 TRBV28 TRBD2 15 CASSTSGGAVDEQYF TGTGCCAGCAGTACTAGCGGGGGGGCTGTTGACGAGCAGTACTTC
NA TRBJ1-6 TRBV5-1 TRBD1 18 CASSLAGQGPLGNSPLHF TGCGCCAGCAGCTTGGCGGGACAGGGGCCACTTGGGAATTCACCCCTCCACTTT
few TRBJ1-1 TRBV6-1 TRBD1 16 CASIGPARQGNTEAFF TGTGCCAGCATAGGTCCGGCCCGACAGGGGAACACTGAAGCTTTCTTT
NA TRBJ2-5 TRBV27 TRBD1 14 CASKHRGYEETQYF TGTGCCAGCAAACACAGGGGTTATGAAGAGACCCAGTACTTC
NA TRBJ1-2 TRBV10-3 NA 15 CAISETAGLGYGYTF TGTGCCATCAGTGAGACCGCGGGGTTGGGCTATGGCTACACCTTC
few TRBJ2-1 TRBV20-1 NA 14 CSATGGPWYNEQFF TGCAGTGCTACCGGGGGGCCGTGGTACAATGAGCAGTTCTTC
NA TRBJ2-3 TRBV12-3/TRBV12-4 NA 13 CASSLTETDTQYF TGTGCCAGCAGTTTGACAGAGACAGATACGCAGTATTTT
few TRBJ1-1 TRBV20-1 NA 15 CSAREAGARTLRAFF TGCAGTGCTAGGGAGGCGGGGGCGAGGACCCTGAGGGCTTTCTTT
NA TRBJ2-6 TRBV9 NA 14 CASSVEAGANVLTF TGTGCCAGCAGCGTGGAGGCTGGGGCCAACGTCCTGACTTTC
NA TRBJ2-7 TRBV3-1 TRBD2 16 CASSPWTSGGFYEQYF TGTGCCAGCAGCCCCTGGACTAGCGGGGGATTCTACGAGCAGTACTTC
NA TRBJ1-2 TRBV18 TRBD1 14 CASSPGQGAGGYTF TGTGCCAGCTCACCCGGACAGGGGGCGGGAGGCTACACCTTC
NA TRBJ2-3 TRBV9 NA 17 CASSPTREGNTIDTQYF TGTGCCAGCAGCCCTACCCGGGAAGGGAATACAATAGATACGCAGTATTTT
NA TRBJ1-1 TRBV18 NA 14 CASSPGFMNTEAFF TGTGCCAGCTCACCGGGTTTTATGAACACTGAAGCTTTCTTT
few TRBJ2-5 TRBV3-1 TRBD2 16 CASSHRPGLAEETQYF TGTGCCAGCAGCCATCGACCGGGACTAGCAGAAGAGACCCAGTACTTC
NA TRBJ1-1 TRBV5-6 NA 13 CASSRDTLDEAFF TGTGCCAGCAGCCGGGACACGCTGGATGAAGCTTTCTTT
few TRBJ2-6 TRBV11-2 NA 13 CATTLLGANVLTF TGTGCCACCACCCTACTAGGGGCCAACGTCCTGACTTTC
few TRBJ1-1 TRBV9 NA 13 CASSVGIGQEAFF TGTGCCAGCAGCGTAGGTATCGGCCAGGAAGCTTTCTTT
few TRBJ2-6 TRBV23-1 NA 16 CASSQAQGQGANVLTF TGCGCCAGCAGTCAAGCGCAGGGGCAAGGGGCCAACGTCCTGACTTTC
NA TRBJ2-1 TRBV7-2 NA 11 CASSPLLEQFF TGTGCCAGCAGCCCCCTGCTCGAGCAGTTCTTC
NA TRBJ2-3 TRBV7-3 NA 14 CASSPHEATDTQYF TGTGCCAGCAGCCCCCACGAGGCCACAGATACGCAGTATTTT
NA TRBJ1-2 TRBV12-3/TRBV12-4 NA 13 CASTGGGGSGYTF TGTGCCAGCACCGGGGGGGGGGGCTCTGGCTACACCTTC
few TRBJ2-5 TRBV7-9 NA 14 CASSLSKGQETQYF TGTGCCAGCAGCCTCTCCAAAGGGCAAGAGACCCAGTACTTC
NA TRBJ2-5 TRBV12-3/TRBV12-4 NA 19 CASSFPLILGWTNQETQYF TGTGCCAGCAGTTTCCCCCTAATTTTGGGCTGGACAAACCAAGAGACCCAGTACTTC
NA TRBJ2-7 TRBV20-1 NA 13 CSARRVDAYEQYF TGCAGTGCTAGAAGGGTAGACGCCTACGAGCAGTACTTC